The 10 T cell receptor beta chains given below trace back to one sample, sequenced in a study of control samples from healthy donors and cancer patients. The table came from immunoSEQ multiplex PCR; TCRdb's copy has only in-frame clones and leaves some out. Here the sample spans fewer than 200,000 clones, around 87% being singletons. Sequencing was performed on blood. Receptor source: a woman aged 45-65 years in good health.

This chain links TRBV19 with TRBJ1-2; TRBD1 matches 9 bases. The CDR3 is made up of 15 amino acids. Germline values: CDR1 LNHDA, CDR2 SQIVND (reference sequence). The trim removed 7 bases at V and 8 bases at J, leaving 14 bases unmatched. The CDR3 nucleotides read TGTGCCAGTAATCCGAGGGGACAGGGATCGCAAGGCTACACCTTC. The encoded protein is CASNPRGQGSQGYTF.

The CDR3 bases are TGTGCCAGCAGTTTAGGGGGACTGACTAATGAAAAACTGTTTTTT. It encodes CASSLGGLTNEKLFF. V gene TRBV27 combines with J gene TRBJ1-4, with a weak D call TRBD1 (5 bases). The CDR3 is made up of 15 amino acids. Trimming pared 2 bases from V and 2 bases from J, leaving 9 bases between. Germline V lookup: CDR1 MNHEY, CDR2 SMNVEV (reference sequence). The variable domain in full, completed from reference TRBV27 and TRBJ1-4, reads EAQVTQNPRYLITVTGKKLTVTCSQNMNHEYMSWYRQDPGLGLRQIYYSMNVEVTDKGDVPEGYKVSRKEKRNFPLILESPSPNQTSLYFCASSLGGLTNEKLFFGSGTQLSVL.

The chain carries TRBV28 and TRBJ2-7; 7 bases fit TRBD2. CDR1 and CDR2 (germline): MDHEN, SYDVKM. V dropped 7 bases and J dropped 3; count of bases not matched to a gene: 15. The CDR3 is made up of 16 amino acids. The CDR3 loop reads CASKWGGANVRYEQYF. As DNA, the CDR3 is TGTGCCAGCAAATGGGGGGGAGCTAACGTTCGCTACGAGCAGTACTTC. Complete variable domain (other parts from reference TRBV28 and TRBJ2-7): DVKVTQSSRYLVKRTGEKVFLECVQDMDHENMFWYRQDPGLGLRLIYFSYDVKMKEKGDIPEGYSVSREKKERFSLILESASTNQTSMYLCASKWGGANVRYEQYFGPGTRLTVT.

The rearrangement uses TRBV18 and TRBJ1-1; D is uncertain. Germline V gives CDR1 KGHSH, CDR2 LQKENI. There are 17 residues in the CDR3. V was trimmed by 5 bases and J by 0 bases, leaving 19 bases between them. CDR3 coding DNA: TGTGCCAGCTCATTCAGGAAGTCGGGTAACCTGAACACTGAAGCTTTCTTT. Encoded protein: CASSFRKSGNLNTEAFF. Complete variable domain (other parts from reference TRBV18 and TRBJ1-1): NAGVMQNPRHLVRRRGQEARLRCSPMKGHSHVYWYRQLPEEGLKFMVYLQKENIIDESGMPKERFSAEFPKEGPSILRIQQVVRGDSAAYFCASSFRKSGNLNTEAFFGQGTRLTVV.

V is TRBV29-1 and J is TRBJ2-3; a possible D gene is TRBD2 (5 bases). The CDR3 consists of 15 residues. The V gene's germline CDR1 is SQVTM and CDR2 ANQGSEA. V was trimmed by 8 bases and J by 3 bases, leaving 21 bases between them. The CDR3 DNA follows: TGCAGCTTCCTTGATGGACGCCCGGGAACAGATACGCAGTATTTT. As protein: CSFLDGRPGTDTQYF.

This chain uses TRBV7-9 with TRBJ2-1; 10 bases are shared with TRBD2. The germline V gene has CDR1 SEHNR and CDR2 FQNEAQ (reference sequence). The CDR3 consists of 15 residues. With 5 bases clipped from V and 8 bases from J, the junction kept 9 bases outside the gene matches. The CDR3 is CASSRELAGIDEQFF. CDR3 sequence (DNA): TGTGCCAGCAGCCGAGAACTAGCGGGAATCGATGAGCAGTTCTTC.

The chain uses TRBV4-3 and TRBJ1-6; no reliable D call. Germline V gene lookup returns CDR1 LGHNA and CDR2 YSLEER. The V gene lost 0 bases and the J gene lost 7 bases, with 10 bases spanning the gap. The CDR3 loop spans 15 amino acids. For the CDR3, the DNA is TGCGCCAGCAGCCAAGAGGCACAACCCAATTCACCCCTCCACTTT. This gives the protein CASSQEAQPNSPLHF.

J is TRBJ2-1 and V is TRBV14, with D unclear. V was trimmed by 1 base and J by 0 bases, leaving 13 bases between them. Germline loops: CDR1 SGHDN, CDR2 FVKESK. The CDR3 has 17 residues. CDR3 in amino acids: CASSQGAVISSYNEQFF. DNA for the CDR3: TGTGCCAGCAGCCAAGGAGCAGTCATTAGCTCCTACAATGAGCAGTTCTTC.

DNA for the CDR3: TGCGCCAGCAGTCACCCGGTAGACCCCCCGGGCACCGGGGAGCTGTTTTTT. Its protein product is CASSHPVDPPGTGELFF. The V gene is TRBV23-1, the J gene TRBJ2-2; D remains unclear. TRBV23-1 is an open reading frame, and its role is uncertain. Trimming pared 3 bases from V and 4 bases from J, leaving 18 bases between. The CDR3 has 17 amino acids.

This clone was seen just once. V and J are TRBV10-3 and TRBJ2-3, with 10 bases that match TRBD2. CDR3 size: 16 residues. Unmatched junction bases numbered 5, after V lost 2 bases and J lost 3 bases. Germline V gives CDR1 ENHRY, CDR2 SYGVKD. CDR3 sequence reads: CAISETSGANTDTQYF. In DNA form, the CDR3 reads TGTGCCATCAGTGAGACTAGCGGGGCCAATACAGATACGCAGTATTTT.